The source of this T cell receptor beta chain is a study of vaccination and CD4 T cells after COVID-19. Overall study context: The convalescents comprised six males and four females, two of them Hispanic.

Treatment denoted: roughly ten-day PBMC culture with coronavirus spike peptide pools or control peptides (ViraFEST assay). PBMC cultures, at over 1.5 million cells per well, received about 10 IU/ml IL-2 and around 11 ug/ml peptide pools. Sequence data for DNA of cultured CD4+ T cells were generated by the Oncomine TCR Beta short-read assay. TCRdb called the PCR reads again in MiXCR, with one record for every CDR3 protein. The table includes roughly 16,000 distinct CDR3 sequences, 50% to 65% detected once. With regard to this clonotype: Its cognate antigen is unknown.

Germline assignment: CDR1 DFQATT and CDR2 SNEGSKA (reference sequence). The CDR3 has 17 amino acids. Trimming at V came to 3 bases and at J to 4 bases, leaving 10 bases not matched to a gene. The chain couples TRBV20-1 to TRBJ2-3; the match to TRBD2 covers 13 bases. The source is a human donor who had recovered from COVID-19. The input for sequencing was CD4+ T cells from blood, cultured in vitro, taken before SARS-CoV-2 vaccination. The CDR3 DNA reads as TGCAGTGCTAGGGGACTAGCGGGGAAGGTTGGGGCAGATACGCAGTATTTT. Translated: CSARGLAGKVGADTQYF.